The present T cell receptor beta chain was sequenced within a study of blood T cell repertoires in COVID-19. Study at large: The United States, Italy and Spain provided the acute and convalescent COVID-19 samples. PBMCs, B-cell-depleted T cells, or T cells were the source of the cDNA or gDNA that made up the material.

The CDR3 runs to 15 residues. The germline CDR1 and CDR2 sequences are MGHRA and YSYEKL. Trimming left V 1 base short and J 3 bases short, with 9 bases between. This clone has just one count. In the original processing: Amplification of reference gene primers was used by the study to estimate nucleated cell counts. The data were produced by immunoSEQ multiplex PCR, yet TCRdb's version contains in-frame clones alone and is incomplete. The V and J calls and clone size come from that table; D and trimming were worked out from the DNA. In the table there are around 190,000 clones, about 88% of which are singletons.

Sequencing was performed on peripheral blood. The sequence was collected from a man aged 45 to 65 with COVID-19, enrolled during active disease. The chain carries TRBV4-1 and TRBJ1-4; D not certain. This CDR3 is CASSQGPGANEKLFF. The CDR3 DNA follows: TGCGCCAGCAGCCAAGGGCCCGGGGCTAATGAAAAACTGTTTTTT.